The next 6 T cell receptor beta chains were all read from a single sample in a study of CD8 T cells in Susac syndrome. It was with random hexamers that roughly 0.45 to 1 ug RNA was reverse transcribed. A single record per CDR3 protein comes from TCRdb applying MiXCR to the immunoSEQ multiplex PCR reads. The profile covers hundreds of thousands of distinct CDR3 sequences, with roughly 85% appearing a single time and approximately 0.11% taken by the ten largest. The sequencing sample was made of CD8+ T cells from PBMCs. Every receptor here comes from a human donor with multiple sclerosis.

The V and J genes are TRBV27 and TRBJ1-1; no definite D call. From germline, CDR1 is MNHEY and CDR2 SMNVEV (reference sequence). Trimming left V 6 bases short and J 4 bases short, with 12 bases between. This CDR3 contains 13 residues. The CDR3 sequence: CASSPGMGTEAFF. CDR3 DNA: TGTGCCAGCAGCCCAGGTATGGGCACTGAAGCTTTCTTT.

The chain links TRBV27 to TRBJ2-7, with no clear D. Germline-derived CDR1 and CDR2 are MNHEY and SMNVEV (reference sequence). CDR3 length: 14 amino acids. Trimming removed 6 bases at V and 4 bases at J, with 16 bases between. The CDR3 DNA is TGTGCCAGCAGCCCCCGAAATCCTCCTTACGAGCAGTACTTC. It codes for CASSPRNPPYEQYF.

The chain couples TRBV29-1 to TRBJ2-2; D not resolved. CDR3 size: 14 residues. V gave up 4 bases and J gave up 5 bases, with 14 bases separating them. Germline values: CDR1 SQVTM, CDR2 ANQGSEA. In DNA form, the CDR3 reads TGCAGCGTTGTCGGTGGGCTTGGGACCGGGGAGCTGTTTTTT. It translates to CSVVGGLGTGELFF.

This chain connects TRBV5-5 to TRBJ2-7; D may be TRBD1 or TRBD2 (5 bases each). The CDR3 is 13 amino acids. The V and J ends lost 2 bases and 3 bases respectively, with 9 bases between them. Germline V lookup: CDR1 SGHKS, CDR2 YYEKEE (reference sequence). The CDR3 spells CASSFLGDYEQYF. The CDR3, as DNA: TGTGCCAGCAGCTTTCTGGGGGACTACGAGCAGTACTTC.

The chain is built from TRBV27 and TRBJ2-1, with no clear D. V lost 2 bases, J lost 5 bases, and 13 bases lay in between. The CDR3 consists of 15 residues. CDR1 is MNHEY and CDR2 is SMNVEV in the germline V gene (reference sequence). CDR3 protein: CASSLKSSAHNEQFF. DNA of the CDR3: TGTGCCAGCAGTTTAAAGTCCAGCGCCCACAATGAGCAGTTCTTC.

The chain carries TRBV28 and TRBJ1-2; TRBD1 matches 7 bases. Trimming at V came to 3 bases and at J to 8 bases, leaving 12 bases not matched to a gene. The CDR3 contains 15 residues. Germline assignment: CDR1 MDHEN and CDR2 SYDVKM. The CDR3 DNA is TGTGCCAGCAGTTTGAGGGACAGCGGTCCCTGGGGCTACACCTTC. Translating gives CASSLRDSGPWGYTF.